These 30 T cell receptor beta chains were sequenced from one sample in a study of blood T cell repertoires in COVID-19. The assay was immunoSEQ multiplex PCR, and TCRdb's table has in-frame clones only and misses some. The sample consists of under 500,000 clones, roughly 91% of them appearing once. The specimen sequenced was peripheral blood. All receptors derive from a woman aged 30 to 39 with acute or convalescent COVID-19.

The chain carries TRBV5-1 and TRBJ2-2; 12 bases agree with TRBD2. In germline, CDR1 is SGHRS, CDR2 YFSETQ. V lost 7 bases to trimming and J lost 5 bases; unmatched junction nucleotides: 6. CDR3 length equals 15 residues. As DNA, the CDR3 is TGCGCCAGCCAAGGACTAGCGGGGCCTACCGGGGAGCTGTTTTTT. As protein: CASQGLAGPTGELFF. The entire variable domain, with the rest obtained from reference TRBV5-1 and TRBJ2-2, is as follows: KAGVTQTPRYLIKTRGQQVTLSCSPISGHRSVSWYQQTPGQGLQFLFEYFSETQRNKGNFPGRFSGRQFSNSRSEMNVSTLELGDSALYLCASQGLAGPTGELFFGEGSRLTVL.

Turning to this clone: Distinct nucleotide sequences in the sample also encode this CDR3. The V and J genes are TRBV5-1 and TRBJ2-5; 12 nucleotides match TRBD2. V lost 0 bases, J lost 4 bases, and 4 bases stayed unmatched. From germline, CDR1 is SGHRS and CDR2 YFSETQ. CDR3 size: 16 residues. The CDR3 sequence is CASSLAASGGGETQYF. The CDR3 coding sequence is TGCGCCAGCAGCTTGGCGGCTAGCGGGGGGGGAGAGACCCAGTACTTC.

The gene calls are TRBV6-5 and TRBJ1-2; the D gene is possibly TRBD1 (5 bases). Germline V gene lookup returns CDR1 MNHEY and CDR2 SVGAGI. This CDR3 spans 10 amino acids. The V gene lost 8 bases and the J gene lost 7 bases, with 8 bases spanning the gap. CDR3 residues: CASWGVGYTF. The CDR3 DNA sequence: TGTGCCAGCTGGGGGGTTGGCTACACCTTC.

CDR3 coding DNA: TGCGCCAGCAGCCAACAACCTAACAGGGGATACACCTTC. Amino acid sequence: CASSQQPNRGYTF. The chain links TRBV4-1 to TRBJ1-2; 7 bases line up with TRBD1. The CDR3 sequence is 13 residues long. V was clipped by 2 bases and J by 11 bases; unmatched bases: 8. Germline V gene sequence: CDR1 MGHRA, CDR2 YSYEKL.

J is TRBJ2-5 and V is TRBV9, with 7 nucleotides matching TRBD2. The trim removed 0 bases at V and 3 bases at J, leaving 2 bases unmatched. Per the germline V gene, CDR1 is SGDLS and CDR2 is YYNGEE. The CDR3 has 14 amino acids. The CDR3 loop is CASSVGLAEETQYF. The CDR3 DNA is TGTGCCAGCAGCGTAGGACTAGCTGAAGAGACCCAGTACTTC.

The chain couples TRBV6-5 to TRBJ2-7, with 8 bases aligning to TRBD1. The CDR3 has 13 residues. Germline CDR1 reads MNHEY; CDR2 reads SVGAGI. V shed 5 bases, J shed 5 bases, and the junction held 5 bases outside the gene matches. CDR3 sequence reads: CASSTGTGNEQYF. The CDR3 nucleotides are TGTGCCAGCAGTACCGGGACAGGCAACGAGCAGTACTTC.

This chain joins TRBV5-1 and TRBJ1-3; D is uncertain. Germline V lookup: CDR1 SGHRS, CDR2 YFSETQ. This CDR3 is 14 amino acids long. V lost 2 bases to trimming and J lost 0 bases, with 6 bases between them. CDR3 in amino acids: CASSLQSSGNTIYF. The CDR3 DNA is TGCGCCAGCAGCTTACAGAGCTCTGGAAACACCATATATTTT.

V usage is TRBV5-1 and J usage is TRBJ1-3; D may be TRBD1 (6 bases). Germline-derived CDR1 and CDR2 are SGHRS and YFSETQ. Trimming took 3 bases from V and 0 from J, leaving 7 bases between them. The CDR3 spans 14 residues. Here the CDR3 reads CASSWTASGNTIYF. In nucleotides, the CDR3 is TGCGCCAGCAGCTGGACAGCCTCTGGAAACACCATATATTTT.

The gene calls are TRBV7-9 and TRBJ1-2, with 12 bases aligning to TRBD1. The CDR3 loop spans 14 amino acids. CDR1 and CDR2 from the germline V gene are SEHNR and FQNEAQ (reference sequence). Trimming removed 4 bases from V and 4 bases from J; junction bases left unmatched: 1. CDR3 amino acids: CASSSGQGAYGYTF. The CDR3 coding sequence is TGTGCCAGCAGCTCGGGACAGGGGGCCTATGGCTACACCTTC.

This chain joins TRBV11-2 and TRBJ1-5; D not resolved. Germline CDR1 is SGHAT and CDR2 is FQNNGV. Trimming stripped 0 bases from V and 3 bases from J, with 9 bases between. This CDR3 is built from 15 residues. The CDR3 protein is CASSLDLWANQPQHF. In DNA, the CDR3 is TGTGCCAGCAGCTTAGATCTCTGGGCCAATCAGCCCCAGCATTTT.

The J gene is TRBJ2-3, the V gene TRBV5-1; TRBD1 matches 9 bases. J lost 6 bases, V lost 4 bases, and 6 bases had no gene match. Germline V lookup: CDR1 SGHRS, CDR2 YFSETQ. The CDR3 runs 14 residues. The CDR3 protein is CASSLQGAGDTQYF. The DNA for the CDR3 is TGCGCCAGCAGCCTACAGGGGGCTGGCGATACGCAGTATTTT.

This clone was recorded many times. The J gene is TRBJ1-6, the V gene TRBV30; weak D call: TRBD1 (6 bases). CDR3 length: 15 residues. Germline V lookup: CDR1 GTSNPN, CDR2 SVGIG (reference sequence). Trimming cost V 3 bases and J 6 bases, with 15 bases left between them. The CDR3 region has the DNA TGTGCCTGGAGGAACTCAGGGGTTGGTAATTCACCCCTCCACTTT. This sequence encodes CAWRNSGVGNSPLHF. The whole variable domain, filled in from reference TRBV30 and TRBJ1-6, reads SQTIHQWPATLVQPVGSPLSLECTVEGTSNPNLYWYRQAAGRGLQLLFYSVGIGQISSEVPQNLSASRPQDRQFILSSKKLLLSDSGFYLCAWRNSGVGNSPLHFGNGTRLTVT.

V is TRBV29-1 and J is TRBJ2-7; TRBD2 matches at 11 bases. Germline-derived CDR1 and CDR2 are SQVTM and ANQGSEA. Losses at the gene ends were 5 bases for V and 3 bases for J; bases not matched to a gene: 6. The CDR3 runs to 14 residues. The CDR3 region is CSVRASGGYYEQYF. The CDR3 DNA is TGCAGCGTTCGAGCTAGCGGGGGGTACTACGAGCAGTACTTC.

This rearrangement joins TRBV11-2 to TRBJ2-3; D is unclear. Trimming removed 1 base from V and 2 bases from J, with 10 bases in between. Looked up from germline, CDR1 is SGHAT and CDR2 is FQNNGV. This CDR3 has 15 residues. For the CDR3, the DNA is TGTGCCAGCAGCTTAGTTTACGAGCCCACAGATACGCAGTATTTT. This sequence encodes CASSLVYEPTDTQYF.

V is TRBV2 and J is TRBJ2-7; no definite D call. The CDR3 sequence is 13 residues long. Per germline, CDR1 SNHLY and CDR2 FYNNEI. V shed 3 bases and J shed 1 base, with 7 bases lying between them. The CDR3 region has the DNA TGTGCCAGCAGTGACAGTACATCCTACGAGCAGTACTTC. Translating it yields CASSDSTSYEQYF.

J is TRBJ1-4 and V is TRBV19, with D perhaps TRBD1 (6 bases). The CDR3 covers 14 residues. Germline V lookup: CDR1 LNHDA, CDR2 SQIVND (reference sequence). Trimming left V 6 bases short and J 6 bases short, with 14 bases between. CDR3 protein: CASSKQGSDEKLFF. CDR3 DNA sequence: TGTGCCAGTAGCAAACAGGGATCGGATGAAAAACTGTTTTTT.

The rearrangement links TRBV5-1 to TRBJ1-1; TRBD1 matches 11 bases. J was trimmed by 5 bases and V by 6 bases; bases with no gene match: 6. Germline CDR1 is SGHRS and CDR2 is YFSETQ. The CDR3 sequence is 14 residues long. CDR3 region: CASIRDRGYTEAFF. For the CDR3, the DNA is TGCGCCAGCATCCGGGACAGGGGGTATACTGAAGCTTTCTTT.

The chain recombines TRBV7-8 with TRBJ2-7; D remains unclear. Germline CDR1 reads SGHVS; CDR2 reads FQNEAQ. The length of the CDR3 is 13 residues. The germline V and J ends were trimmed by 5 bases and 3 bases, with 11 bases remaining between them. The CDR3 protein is CASSPRFFYEQYF. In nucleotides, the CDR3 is TGTGCCAGCAGCCCCAGGTTCTTCTACGAGCAGTACTTC.

The CDR3 protein is CASSYRTSGGSATDTQYF. Here the CDR3 DNA reads TGCGCCAGCAGCTATCGGACTAGCGGGGGATCTGCCACAGATACGCAGTATTTT. V gene TRBV5-1 combines with J gene TRBJ2-3; TRBD2 agrees at 13 bases. After removal of 3 bases from V and 2 bases from J, the junction contained 9 bases not matched to a gene. The germline CDR1 and CDR2 sequences are SGHRS and YFSETQ. The CDR3 consists of 18 residues.

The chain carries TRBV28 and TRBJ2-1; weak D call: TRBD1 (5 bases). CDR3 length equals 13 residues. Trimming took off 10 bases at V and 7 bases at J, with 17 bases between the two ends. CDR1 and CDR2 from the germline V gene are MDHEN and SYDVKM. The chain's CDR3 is CATGADVSNEQFF. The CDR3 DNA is TGTGCCACTGGGGCAGACGTCAGTAATGAGCAGTTCTTC.

In DNA form, the CDR3 reads TGTGCCAGCTCACCTGAACAGAACACTGAAGCTTTCTTT. Translating gives CASSPEQNTEAFF. The V call is TRBV18, the J call TRBJ1-1, with D unclear. Germline loops: CDR1 KGHSH, CDR2 LQKENI. The length of the CDR3 is 13 residues. V was pared by 3 bases and J by 1 base, with 6 bases between. Full variable domain (missing parts from reference TRBV18 and TRBJ1-1): NAGVMQNPRHLVRRRGQEARLRCSPMKGHSHVYWYRQLPEEGLKFMVYLQKENIIDESGMPKERFSAEFPKEGPSILRIQQVVRGDSAAYFCASSPEQNTEAFFGQGTRLTVV.

CDR3 in amino acids: CASSFSGKLFF. The CDR3 DNA reads as TGTGCCAGCAGCTTTTCAGGAAAACTGTTTTTT. The chain links TRBV11-2 to TRBJ1-4; D unclear. V was trimmed by 3 bases and J by 10 bases, leaving 6 bases between them. Germline V gene data show CDR1 as SGHAT and CDR2 as FQNNGV. The CDR3 loop spans 11 amino acids. Looking up the rest from reference TRBV11-2 and TRBJ1-4 gives the full variable domain: EAGVAQSPRYKIIEKRQSVAFWCNPISGHATLYWYQQILGQGPKLLIQFQNNGVVDDSQLPKDRFSAERLKGVDSTLKIQPAKLEDSAVYLCASSFSGKLFFGSGTQLSVL.

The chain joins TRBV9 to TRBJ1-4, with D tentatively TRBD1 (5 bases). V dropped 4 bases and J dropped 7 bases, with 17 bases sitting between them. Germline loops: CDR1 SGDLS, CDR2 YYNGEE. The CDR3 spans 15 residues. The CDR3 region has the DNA TGTGCCAGCAGCCCCCGGTCCGCGCAGGGTGAAAAACTGTTTTTT. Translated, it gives CASSPRSAQGEKLFF.

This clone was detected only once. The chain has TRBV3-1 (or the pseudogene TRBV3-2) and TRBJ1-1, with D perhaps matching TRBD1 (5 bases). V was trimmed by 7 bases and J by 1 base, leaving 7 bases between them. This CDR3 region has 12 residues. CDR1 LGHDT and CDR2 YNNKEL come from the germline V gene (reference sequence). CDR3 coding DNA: TGTGCCAGCAAACAGGCGAACACTGAAGCTTTCTTT. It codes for CASKQANTEAFF.

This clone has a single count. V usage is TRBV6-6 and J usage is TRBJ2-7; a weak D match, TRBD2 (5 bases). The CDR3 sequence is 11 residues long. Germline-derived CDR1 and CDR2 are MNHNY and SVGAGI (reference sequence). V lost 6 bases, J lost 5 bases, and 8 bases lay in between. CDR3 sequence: CASSRGNEQYF. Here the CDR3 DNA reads TGTGCCAGCAGCCGGGGAAACGAGCAGTACTTC.

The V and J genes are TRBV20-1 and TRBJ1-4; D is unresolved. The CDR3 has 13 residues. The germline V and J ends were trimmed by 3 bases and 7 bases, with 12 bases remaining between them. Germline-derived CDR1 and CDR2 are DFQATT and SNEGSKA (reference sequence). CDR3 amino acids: CSASEGAGEKLFF. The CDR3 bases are TGCAGTGCTAGTGAGGGCGCGGGTGAAAAACTGTTTTTT.

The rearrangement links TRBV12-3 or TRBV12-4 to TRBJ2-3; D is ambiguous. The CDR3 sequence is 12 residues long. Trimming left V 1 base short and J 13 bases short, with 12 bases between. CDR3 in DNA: TGTGCCAGCAGTTTAGGCCTCAAGTCGGAGTATTTT. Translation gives CASSLGLKSEYF.

The chain's CDR3 is CASSEGQGGQPQHF. CDR3 sequence (DNA): TGCGCCAGCAGCGAGGGACAGGGAGGGCAGCCCCAGCATTTT. This chain uses TRBV5-1 with TRBJ1-5, with TRBD1 identical over 9 bases. The length of the CDR3 is 14 residues. The germline V gene encodes CDR1 SGHRS and CDR2 YFSETQ. After removal of 4 bases from V and 7 bases from J, the junction contained 6 bases not matched to a gene.

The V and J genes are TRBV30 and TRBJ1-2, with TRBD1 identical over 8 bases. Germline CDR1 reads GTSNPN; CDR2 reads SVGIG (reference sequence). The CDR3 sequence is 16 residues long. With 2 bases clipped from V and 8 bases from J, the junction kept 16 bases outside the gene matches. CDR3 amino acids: CAWSPPTRQGRKGYTF. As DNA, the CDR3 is TGTGCCTGGAGTCCACCGACAAGACAGGGGAGGAAGGGCTACACCTTC.

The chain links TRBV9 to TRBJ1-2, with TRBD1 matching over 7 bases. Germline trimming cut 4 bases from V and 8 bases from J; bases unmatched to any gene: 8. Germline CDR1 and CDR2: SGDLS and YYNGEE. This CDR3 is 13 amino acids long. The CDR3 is CASSLDRDSGYTF. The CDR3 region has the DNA TGTGCCAGCAGCCTTGACAGGGATTCGGGCTACACCTTC.